Shown below are 18 T cell receptor beta chains from a single sample sequenced in a study of monozygotic twins with inflammatory bowel disease. Following a re-call of the 5' RACE reads, TCRdb has one entry per CDR3 protein and lacks DNA. The ten most abundant clones cover over 2.5% of a sample with approximately 160,000 distinct CDR3 sequences. Sequencing was performed on blood. The source of these receptors is a human donor with ulcerative colitis or Crohn's disease, or a healthy co-twin of an affected twin (not recorded which).

V gene TRBV19 combines with J gene TRBJ2-7; TCRdb gives TRBD1 as the D gene, but with no DNA this cannot be confirmed. Looked up from germline, CDR1 is LNHDA and CDR2 is SQIVND (reference sequence). The CDR3 extends over 14 amino acids. The CDR3 is CASSLTGESYEQYF. The full variable domain, its missing parts supplied by reference TRBV19 and TRBJ2-7, is DGGITQSPKYLFRKEGQNVTLSCEQNLNHDAMYWYRQDPGQGLRLIYYSQIVNDFQKGDIAEGYSVSREKKESFPLTVTSAQKNPTAFYLCASSLTGESYEQYFGPGTRLTVT.

The rearrangement joins TRBV7-6 to TRBJ2-3; the D call from TCRdb, TRBD1, cannot be confirmed without DNA. CDR3 size: 16 residues. Germline V gene lookup returns CDR1 SGHVS and CDR2 FNYEAQ. The CDR3 sequence: CASSLGPRVITDTQYF.

The chain joins TRBV5-6 to TRBJ1-1; no DNA is available, so the TRBD1 call from TCRdb remains unchecked. Germline V gives CDR1 SGHDT, CDR2 YYEEEE. The CDR3 consists of 11 residues. The CDR3 region is CASSREAEAFF.

The rearrangement links TRBV5-1 to TRBJ2-1. Germline lookup yields CDR1 SGHRS and CDR2 YFSETQ. CDR3 size: 14 residues. CDR3: CASSLLSSYNEQFF.

The rearrangement links TRBV6-1 to TRBJ2-6; with no DNA, the TCRdb D assignment of TRBD2 cannot be verified. Germline V gene lookup returns CDR1 MNHNS and CDR2 SASEGT. The CDR3 covers 14 residues. The CDR3 sequence is CASRPSSGANVLTF.

The J gene is TRBJ2-1, the V gene TRBV5-1; TCRdb's assignment of TRBD2 cannot be checked, as there is no DNA. Germline V gene lookup returns CDR1 SGHRS and CDR2 YFSETQ. The CDR3 loop spans 14 amino acids. The CDR3: CASKGTSDYNEQFF.

The rearrangement links TRBV20-1 to TRBJ1-4. CDR1 and CDR2 (germline): DFQATT, SNEGSKA (reference sequence). The CDR3 sequence is 13 residues long. CDR3: CSARLPKNEKLFF.

V and J are TRBV5-1 and TRBJ2-1; the D gene TCRdb calls, TRBD1, cannot be checked with no DNA. CDR1 and CDR2 (germline): SGHRS, YFSETQ. The length of the CDR3 is 16 residues. The CDR3 protein is CASSLGDGTGVIKQFF.

The J gene is TRBJ1-3, the V gene TRBV19. CDR3 length: 14 amino acids. Germline V gives CDR1 LNHDA, CDR2 SQIVND (reference sequence). The chain's CDR3 is CASSLGSSGNTIYF.

This chain connects TRBV12-3 or TRBV12-4 to TRBJ2-1. The CDR3 has 13 residues. The CDR3: CASRPRVNNEQFF.

The chain uses TRBV24-1 and TRBJ2-7; TCRdb returns TRBD1, unconfirmable since there is no DNA. The CDR3 contains 14 residues. Germline CDR1 is KGHDR and CDR2 is SFDVKD. The CDR3 is CATSDRRTFYEQYF.

The chain couples TRBV6-5 to TRBJ1-1. Germline loops: CDR1 MNHEY, CDR2 SVGAGI. The CDR3 spans 16 residues. CDR3 residues: CASSYSGRVTNTEAFF.

The rearrangement uses TRBV11-1 and TRBJ2-7; TCRdb's D gene call, TRBD2, goes unchecked for lack of DNA. The CDR3 consists of 18 residues. From germline, CDR1 is SGHAT and CDR2 FQDESV (reference sequence). The CDR3 protein is CASTPAGLAPGRSYEQYF.

This chain uses TRBV27 with TRBJ2-3; there is no DNA to check the TCRdb D call of TRBD1. Per germline, CDR1 MNHEY and CDR2 SMNVEV (reference sequence). The CDR3 covers 14 residues. CDR3 protein: CASSPGTGPDTQYF.

The rearrangement joins TRBV20-1 to TRBJ1-2. CDR3 length equals 12 residues. Germline V gene sequence: CDR1 DFQATT, CDR2 SNEGSKA (reference sequence). The CDR3: CSAMVGTDGYTF.

The J gene is TRBJ1-5, the V gene TRBV12-3 or TRBV12-4; TCRdb reports TRBD1, a call that lacks DNA to check it against. The CDR3 has 15 residues. Here the CDR3 reads CASSLFDRSNQPQHF.

The chain recombines TRBV7-2 with TRBJ1-1. The CDR3 is made up of 13 amino acids. Per germline, CDR1 SGHTA and CDR2 FQGNSA. CDR3 in amino acids: CASSSLGRFEAFF.

The chain has TRBV5-6 and TRBJ2-1; TCRdb designates TRBD2, a call that cannot be tested without DNA. Germline V lookup: CDR1 SGHDT, CDR2 YYEEEE. This CDR3 spans 17 amino acids. CDR3 in amino acids: CASSTGGSAVSYNEQFF. Full variable domain (rest looked up from reference TRBV5-6 and TRBJ2-1): DAGVTQSPTHLIKTRGQQVTLRCSPKSGHDTVSWYQQALGQGPQFIFQYYEEEERQRGNFPDRFSGHQFPNYSSELNVNALLLGDSALYLCASSTGGSAVSYNEQFFGPGTRLTVL.